The 2 T cell receptor beta chains below were found in one sample sequenced in a study of T cell responses to AZD1222 COVID-19 vaccine. Some clones are missing from TCRdb's copy, which holds only in-frame ones; the method was immunoSEQ multiplex PCR. Of 75,000 to 90,000 clones listed, 86% were seen once; the top ten hold 8.5% to 10%. The sample was peripheral blood, taken on day 0 of AZD1222 vaccination. The receptors shown here come from an adult in good health.

This clone was detected once. The rearrangement uses TRBV2 and TRBJ1-5; TRBD1 might be the D (5 bases). Germline V CDR1 and CDR2: SNHLY, FYNNEI. The CDR3 length is 14 residues. The V end lost 0 bases, the J end lost 7 bases, and 10 bases lay between the germline ends. DNA of the CDR3: TGTGCCAGCAGTGAAGCAGGGGTTCGCCAGCCCCAGCATTTT. Residues: CASSEAGVRQPQHF.

The gene calls are TRBV5-1 and TRBJ1-1, with D unclear. This CDR3 is 13 amino acids long. The germline gives CDR1 SGHRS, CDR2 YFSETQ. The V gene lost 1 base and the J gene lost 5 bases, with 9 bases spanning the gap. In nucleotides, the CDR3 is TGCGCCAGCAGCTTGAACGGCCAAACTGAAGCTTTCTTT. It yields the protein CASSLNGQTEAFF.